Included here is one T cell receptor (beta chain) sequence, with context. In the original processing: Using reference gene primer amplification, nucleated cell counts were estimated. Only in-frame clones appear in the TCRdb table, and some are missing; sequencing was by immunoSEQ multiplex PCR. V, J and clone size are those of that table, while D and trimming were read from the DNA. The data show more than 120,000 clones, over 70% seen once. This specimen belongs to a study of blood T cell repertoires in COVID-19. V lost 1 base and J 9 bases, leaving 10 bases between the germline ends. The V gene's germline CDR1 is SGHDN and CDR2 FVKESK. The CDR3 is 13 amino acids.

The V call is TRBV14, the J call TRBJ2-1; D not certain. Sequencing used peripheral blood. This clonotype originated in a man between 45 and 60 years old who had recovered from COVID-19. The CDR3 spells CASSQAVVGEQFF. The DNA for the CDR3 is TGTGCCAGCAGCCAAGCAGTGGTTGGTGAGCAGTTCTTC.